Following are 21 T cell receptor beta chains from one sample sequenced in a study of blood T cell repertoires in COVID-19. Method: immunoSEQ multiplex PCR; TCRdb's copy keeps in-frame clones and lacks some. The table lists 100,000 to 150,000 clones, less than 75% of them singletons. The sequenced material came from peripheral blood. The receptors were gathered from a human donor with acute or convalescent COVID-19. The donor label of this sample is uncertain.

The genes are TRBV27 and TRBJ2-1; TRBD2 is a possible D gene (6 bases). Trimming removed 5 bases from V and 6 bases from J, with 14 bases in between. The CDR3 extends over 14 amino acids. The germline CDR1 and CDR2 sequences are MNHEY and SMNVEV (reference sequence). The CDR3 nucleotides are TGTGCCAGCAGTCCTCGGGACTTCGCCAATGAGCAGTTCTTC. This gives the protein CASSPRDFANEQFF.

The V and J genes are TRBV27 and TRBJ1-2; 12 positions agree with TRBD1. V was clipped by 5 bases and J by 7 bases; unmatched bases: 5. The CDR3 runs 14 residues. Germline V gene sequence: CDR1 MNHEY, CDR2 SMNVEV (reference sequence). The CDR3 DNA reads as TGTGCCAGCAGTCCCGGGACAGGGGGCTTTGGCTACACCTTC. Its translation is CASSPGTGGFGYTF.

The genes are TRBV28 and TRBJ2-2, with TRBD1 as a possible D gene (6 bases). Germline V lookup: CDR1 MDHEN, CDR2 SYDVKM. The germline V and J ends were trimmed by 6 bases and 6 bases, with 14 bases remaining between them. The CDR3 has 14 residues. This chain's CDR3 is CASRNPDRSGELFF. The CDR3 bases are TGTGCCAGCAGAAATCCTGACAGGTCCGGGGAGCTGTTTTTT.

The chain couples TRBV27 to TRBJ2-4; weak D call: TRBD1 (6 bases). Germline CDR1 is MNHEY and CDR2 is SMNVEV (reference sequence). The CDR3 consists of 20 residues. The V gene lost 7 bases and the J gene lost 0 bases, with 28 bases spanning the gap. CDR3 nucleotide sequence: TGTGCCAGCAAGGCAGGCCCGGTTGGGGGCTTAAGTTTAGCCAAAAACATTCAGTACTTC. Amino acid sequence: CASKAGPVGGLSLAKNIQYF.

The DNA for the CDR3 is TGCGCCAGCAGCCAAGTTATGGTTCTGGCCTCATGGCCCTACAATGAGCAGTTCTTC. Residues: CASSQVMVLASWPYNEQFF. The chain couples TRBV4-1 to TRBJ2-1; D call uncertain. Germline V gene data show CDR1 as MGHRA and CDR2 as YSYEKL. V shed 1 base and J shed 2 bases, with 21 bases lying between them. There are 19 residues in the CDR3.

The chain recombines TRBV9 with TRBJ1-2; D not certain. This CDR3 is built from 13 residues. The V end lost 1 base, the J end lost 0 bases, and 4 bases lay between the germline ends. Germline loops: CDR1 SGDLS, CDR2 YYNGEE. CDR3 residues: CASSVQANYGYTF. DNA for the CDR3: TGTGCCAGCAGCGTACAGGCTAACTATGGCTACACCTTC.

This clone was recorded a few times. The chain is built from TRBV21-1 and TRBJ2-5; TRBD1, as called in the table, went unchecked against the DNA. TRBV21-1 is listed as a pseudogene. This CDR3 is 18 amino acids long. DNA for the CDR3: TGTGCCAGCAGCAAAATCTTCTGGGGACAGGAGAGACAAGAGACCCAGTACTTC. Its protein is CASSKIFWGQERQETQYF.

This chain links TRBV11-3 with TRBJ1-1; perhaps TRBD1 as D (5 bases). CDR3 length equals 13 residues. The V end was cut by 0 bases, the J end by 5 bases, with 7 bases between. Germline V gene lookup returns CDR1 SGHNT and CDR2 YENEEA. As DNA, the CDR3 is TGTGCCAGCAGCTTAGAGGGGCGGACTGAAGCTTTCTTT. Translating it yields CASSLEGRTEAFF.

This clone was seen more than once but under ten times. The genes are TRBV18 and TRBJ1-5; 8 bases match TRBD1. This CDR3 has 17 amino acids. The germline CDR1 and CDR2 sequences are KGHSH and LQKENI. J lost 1 base, V lost 2 bases, and 7 bases had no gene match. In nucleotides, the CDR3 is TGTGCCAGCTCACCAATGGGCAGGGGGCGAAGCAATCAGCCCCAGCATTTT. This translates into CASSPMGRGRSNQPQHF.

V gene TRBV2 combines with J gene TRBJ2-1, with 10 bases lining up with TRBD1. Germline V gene lookup returns CDR1 SNHLY and CDR2 FYNNEI. The trim removed 6 bases at V and 2 bases at J, leaving 13 bases unmatched. The CDR3 loop spans 18 amino acids. In DNA, the CDR3 is TGTGCCAGCAGCCCACGTGGGGGCGGGACAGGGGCCTACAATGAGCAGTTCTTC. Translated, it gives CASSPRGGGTGAYNEQFF. Supplemented by reference TRBV2 and TRBJ2-1, the full variable domain reads EPEVTQTPSHQVTQMGQEVILRCVPISNHLYFYWYRQILGQKVEFLVSFYNNEISEKSEIFDDQFSVERPDGSNFTLKIRSTKLEDSAMYFCASSPRGGGTGAYNEQFFGPGTRLTVL.

The chain couples TRBV11-3 to TRBJ2-3, with D possibly matching TRBD2 (6 bases). Germline V CDR1 and CDR2: SGHNT, YENEEA. CDR3 length equals 15 residues. V was shortened by 0 bases and J by 2 bases, with 9 bases between the two germline ends. CDR3 DNA sequence: TGTGCCAGCAGCTTAGAGGGACTCAACACAGATACGCAGTATTTT. It codes for CASSLEGLNTDTQYF.

The J gene is TRBJ1-2, the V gene TRBV6-5; TRBD1 agrees at 7 bases. V gave up 6 bases and J gave up 0 bases; unmatched junction bases: 7. The length of the CDR3 is 15 residues. In germline, CDR1 is MNHEY, CDR2 SVGAGI. CDR3 bases: TGTGCCAGCAGGGGATGGGACAGCCCTAACTATGGCTACACCTTC. It specifies CASRGWDSPNYGYTF.

The chain recombines TRBV29-1 with TRBJ2-1; 8 bases are a match to TRBD2. The CDR3 spans 13 residues. The germline CDR1 and CDR2 sequences are SQVTM and ANQGSEA. The V gene end was trimmed by 3 bases and the J gene end by 7 bases; junction bases not matched to a gene: 5. The CDR3 here is CSVDSERGNEQFF. The CDR3, as DNA: TGCAGCGTTGATAGCGAGCGGGGGAATGAGCAGTTCTTC.

V is TRBV28 and J is TRBJ1-2, with 9 bases aligning to TRBD1. V trimming: 5 bases; J trimming: 7 bases; junction bases outside the gene matches: 8. The germline V gene encodes CDR1 MDHEN and CDR2 SYDVKM. The CDR3 length is 14 residues. DNA for the CDR3: TGTGCCAGCAGTCTCGGACAGGGGAAACGTGGCTACACCTTC. Amino acid sequence: CASSLGQGKRGYTF.

A word on this clone: It may be a read error: a sequence one base away is much more abundant. V and J are TRBV5-6 and TRBJ2-7; D is uncertain. The CDR3 is 13 residues long. Germline V gene sequence: CDR1 SGHDT, CDR2 YYEEEE. The V gene lost 0 bases and the J gene lost 3 bases, with 7 bases spanning the gap. The CDR3 bases are TGTGCCAGCAGCTTGGGGCAGTACTACGAGCAGTACTTC. It specifies CASSLGQYYEQYF.

The chain links TRBV6-5 to TRBJ1-2; weak D call: TRBD1 (5 bases). There are 15 residues in the CDR3. The V and J ends lost 6 bases and 4 bases respectively, with 18 bases between them. The germline V gene encodes CDR1 MNHEY and CDR2 SVGAGI. This chain's CDR3 is CASRPSGGQGYGYTF. The CDR3 DNA follows: TGTGCCAGCAGACCATCAGGTGGGCAGGGCTATGGCTACACCTTC.

In this sample, this clone turned up once. The rearrangement joins TRBV5-1 to TRBJ1-1, with D possibly matching TRBD1 (5 bases). The length of the CDR3 is 16 residues. Trimming removed 4 bases at V and 4 bases at J, with 20 bases between. In germline, CDR1 is SGHRS, CDR2 YFSETQ. The CDR3 DNA sequence: TGCGCCAGCAGCCTGAGCGGGGGAGTGGGGACCACTGAAGCTTTCTTT. Its translation: CASSLSGGVGTTEAFF.

This chain uses TRBV2 with TRBJ1-2; TRBD1 aligns across 7 bases. With 6 bases clipped from V and 1 base from J, the junction kept 5 bases outside the gene matches. The CDR3 consists of 14 residues. CDR1 and CDR2 (germline): SNHLY, FYNNEI. The CDR3 loop reads CASRGQYFNYGYTF. For the CDR3, the DNA is TGTGCCAGCAGGGGACAGTATTTTAACTATGGCTACACCTTC. Full variable domain (outside the CDR3, taken from reference TRBV2 and TRBJ1-2): EPEVTQTPSHQVTQMGQEVILRCVPISNHLYFYWYRQILGQKVEFLVSFYNNEISEKSEIFDDQFSVERPDGSNFTLKIRSTKLEDSAMYFCASRGQYFNYGYTFGSGTRLTVV.

The CDR3 DNA is TGTGCCAGTAGTATGGGACAGGGGGCGCATCTTGGAAAACTGTTTTTT. Translation gives CASSMGQGAHLGKLFF. The V and J genes are TRBV19 and TRBJ1-4; TRBD1 agrees at 12 bases. The germline CDR1 and CDR2 sequences are LNHDA and SQIVND (reference sequence). After removal of 3 bases from V and 10 bases from J, the junction contained 9 bases not matched to a gene. The CDR3 spans 16 residues. Variable domain in full (rest from reference TRBV19 and TRBJ1-4): DGGITQSPKYLFRKEGQNVTLSCEQNLNHDAMYWYRQDPGQGLRLIYYSQIVNDFQKGDIAEGYSVSREKKESFPLTVTSAQKNPTAFYLCASSMGQGAHLGKLFFGSGTQLSVL.

This clone was detected a few times. The V call is TRBV3-1 (or the pseudogene TRBV3-2), the J call TRBJ1-1, with 9 bases matching TRBD1. The J segment lost 5 bases and the V segment lost 5 bases, leaving 12 bases of the junction unmatched. From germline, CDR1 is LGHDT and CDR2 YNNKEL (reference sequence). This CDR3 spans 16 amino acids. In DNA, the CDR3 is TGTGCCAGCAGCTATATCCCGGGACAGGGAGGTACTGAAGCTTTCTTT. This sequence encodes CASSYIPGQGGTEAFF.

The chain is built from TRBV30 and TRBJ2-2, with D perhaps matching TRBD2 (7 bases). Germline V CDR1 and CDR2: GTSNPN, SVGIG (reference sequence). The CDR3 totals 14 residues. V gave up 2 bases and J gave up 3 bases, with 10 bases separating them. Here the CDR3 reads CAWSRGAHTGELFF. The CDR3 DNA reads TGTGCCTGGAGTCGGGGGGCCCACACCGGGGAGCTGTTTTTT.